This entry concerns a single TCR beta chain. The entry originates in a study of blood T cell repertoires in COVID-19. The CDR3 sequence is 15 residues long. The germline V gene has CDR1 LNHDA and CDR2 SQIVND (reference sequence). The ends were cut back, 7 bases at V and 4 bases at J, with 19 bases in the middle. The table came from immunoSEQ multiplex PCR; TCRdb's copy has only in-frame clones and leaves some out. The table lists roughly 100,000 clones, around 90% of them singletons. This chain links TRBV19 with TRBJ1-1, with no clear D. The specimen was peripheral blood. This TCR came from a human donor in a cohort sampled during active COVID-19. The chain's CDR3 is CASIGSYWRSTEAFF. The CDR3 nucleotides read TGTGCCAGTATAGGTTCGTACTGGAGGAGCACTGAAGCTTTCTTT.